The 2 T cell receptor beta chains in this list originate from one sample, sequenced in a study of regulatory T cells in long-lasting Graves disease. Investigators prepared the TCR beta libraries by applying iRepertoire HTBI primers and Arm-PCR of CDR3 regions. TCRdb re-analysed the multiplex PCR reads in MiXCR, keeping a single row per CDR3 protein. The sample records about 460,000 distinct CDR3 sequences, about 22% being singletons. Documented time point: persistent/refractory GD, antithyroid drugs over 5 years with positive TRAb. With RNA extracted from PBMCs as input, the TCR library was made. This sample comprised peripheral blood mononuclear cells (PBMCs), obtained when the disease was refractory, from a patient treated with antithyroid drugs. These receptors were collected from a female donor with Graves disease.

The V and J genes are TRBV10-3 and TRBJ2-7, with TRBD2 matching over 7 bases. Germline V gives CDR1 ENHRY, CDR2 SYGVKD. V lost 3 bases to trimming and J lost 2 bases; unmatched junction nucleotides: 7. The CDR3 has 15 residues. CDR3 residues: CAISERGAGPYEQYF. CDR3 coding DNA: TGTGCCATCAGTGAAAGGGGAGCGGGGCCCTACGAGCAGTACTTC.

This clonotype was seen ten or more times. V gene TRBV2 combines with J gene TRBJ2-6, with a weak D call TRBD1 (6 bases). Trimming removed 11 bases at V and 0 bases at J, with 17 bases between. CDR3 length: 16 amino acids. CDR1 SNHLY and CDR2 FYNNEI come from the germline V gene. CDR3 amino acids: CAGTGHLTSGANVLTF. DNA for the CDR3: TGTGCCGGCACGGGACACCTCACCTCTGGGGCCAACGTCCTGACTTTC.